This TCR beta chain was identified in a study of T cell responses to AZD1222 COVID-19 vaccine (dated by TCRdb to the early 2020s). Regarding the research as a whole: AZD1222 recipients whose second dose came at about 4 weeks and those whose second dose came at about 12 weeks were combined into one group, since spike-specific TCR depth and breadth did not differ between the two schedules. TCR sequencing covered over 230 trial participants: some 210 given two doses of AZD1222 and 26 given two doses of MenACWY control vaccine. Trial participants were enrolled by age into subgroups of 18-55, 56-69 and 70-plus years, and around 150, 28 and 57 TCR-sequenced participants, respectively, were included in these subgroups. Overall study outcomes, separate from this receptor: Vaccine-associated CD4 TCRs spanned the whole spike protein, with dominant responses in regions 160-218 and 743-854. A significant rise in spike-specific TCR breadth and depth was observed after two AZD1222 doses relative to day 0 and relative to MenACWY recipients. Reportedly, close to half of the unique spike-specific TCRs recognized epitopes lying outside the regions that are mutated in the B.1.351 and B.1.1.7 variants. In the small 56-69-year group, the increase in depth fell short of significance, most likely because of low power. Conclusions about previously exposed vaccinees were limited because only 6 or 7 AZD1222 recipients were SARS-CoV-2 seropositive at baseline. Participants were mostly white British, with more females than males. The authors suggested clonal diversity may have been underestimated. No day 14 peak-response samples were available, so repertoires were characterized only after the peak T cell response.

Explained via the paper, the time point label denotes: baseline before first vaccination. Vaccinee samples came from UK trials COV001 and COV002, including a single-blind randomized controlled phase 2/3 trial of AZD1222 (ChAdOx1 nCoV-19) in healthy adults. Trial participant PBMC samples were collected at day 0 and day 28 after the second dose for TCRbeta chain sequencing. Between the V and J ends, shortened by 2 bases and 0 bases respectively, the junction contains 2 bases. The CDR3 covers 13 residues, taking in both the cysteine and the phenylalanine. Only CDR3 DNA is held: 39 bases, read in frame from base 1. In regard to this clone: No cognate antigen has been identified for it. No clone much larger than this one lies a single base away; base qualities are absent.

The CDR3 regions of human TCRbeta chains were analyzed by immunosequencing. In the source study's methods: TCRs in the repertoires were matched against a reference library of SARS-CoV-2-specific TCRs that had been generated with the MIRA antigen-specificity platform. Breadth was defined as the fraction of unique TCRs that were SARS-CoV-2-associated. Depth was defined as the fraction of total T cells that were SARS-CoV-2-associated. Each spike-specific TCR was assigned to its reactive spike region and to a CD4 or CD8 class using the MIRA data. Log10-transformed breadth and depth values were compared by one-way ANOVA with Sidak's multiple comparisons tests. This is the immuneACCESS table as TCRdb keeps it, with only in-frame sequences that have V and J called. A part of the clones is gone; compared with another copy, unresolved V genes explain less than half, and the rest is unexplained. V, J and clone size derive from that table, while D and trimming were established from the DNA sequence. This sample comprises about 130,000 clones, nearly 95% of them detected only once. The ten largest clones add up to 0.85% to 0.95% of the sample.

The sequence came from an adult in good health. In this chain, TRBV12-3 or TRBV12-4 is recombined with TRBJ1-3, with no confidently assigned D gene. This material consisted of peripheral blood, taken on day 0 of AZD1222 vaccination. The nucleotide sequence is TGTGCCAGCAGTTTATTCTCTGGAAACACCATATATTTT. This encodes CASSLFSGNTIYF.